What follows is one T cell receptor (beta chain) and its context. The data were taken from a study of blood T cell repertoires in COVID-19. Study details: Acute and convalescent COVID-19 samples came from the United States, Italy and Spain.

Assay used: immunoSEQ multiplex PCR; TCRdb lists only in-frame clones, some missing. The sample includes 140,000 to 150,000 clones, 88% seen only once; the top ten take approximately 2.4%. The sequence was obtained from a human donor with COVID-19, enrolled during active disease. The donor label of this sample is uncertain. Material for sequencing was peripheral blood.

As DNA, the CDR3 is TGTGCCAGCAGTTTATCGCAGGGGAGCCACGAGCAGTACTTC. Protein sequence: CASSLSQGSHEQYF. This chain links TRBV27 with TRBJ2-7; maybe TRBD1 (6 bases). Germline V gives CDR1 MNHEY, CDR2 SMNVEV (reference sequence). CDR3 length: 14 amino acids. Trimming pared 0 bases from V and 5 bases from J, leaving 11 bases between.